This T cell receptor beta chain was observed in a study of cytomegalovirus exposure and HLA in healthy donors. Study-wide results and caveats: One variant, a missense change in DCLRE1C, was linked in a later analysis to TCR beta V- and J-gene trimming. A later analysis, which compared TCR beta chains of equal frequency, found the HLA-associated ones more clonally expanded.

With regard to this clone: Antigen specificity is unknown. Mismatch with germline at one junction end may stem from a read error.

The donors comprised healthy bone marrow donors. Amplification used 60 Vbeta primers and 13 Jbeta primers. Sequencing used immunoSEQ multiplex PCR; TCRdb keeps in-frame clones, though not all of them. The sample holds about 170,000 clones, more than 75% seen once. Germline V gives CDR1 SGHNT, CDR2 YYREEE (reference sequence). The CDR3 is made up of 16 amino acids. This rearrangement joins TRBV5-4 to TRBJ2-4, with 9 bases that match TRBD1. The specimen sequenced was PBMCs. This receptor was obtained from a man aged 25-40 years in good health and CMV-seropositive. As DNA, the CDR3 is TGCGCCAGCAGCGAGTACAGGGGGCTAGCCAAAAACATTCAGTACTTC. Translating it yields CASSEYRGLAKNIQYF.